The next 16 T cell receptor beta chains were all read from a single sample in a study of control samples from healthy donors and cancer patients. The data were produced by immunoSEQ multiplex PCR, yet TCRdb's version contains in-frame clones alone and is incomplete. Among around 55,000 clones listed, 88% were seen once. The sequenced material came from blood. The receptors stem from a man aged 50 or older in good health.

The rearrangement uses TRBV19 and TRBJ1-1; D not resolved. Germline values: CDR1 LNHDA, CDR2 SQIVND (reference sequence). V shed 5 bases and J shed 0 bases, with 10 bases lying between them. CDR3 length: 14 amino acids. As DNA, the CDR3 is TGTGCCAGTAGTCTAAGGCAGTTGAACACTGAAGCTTTCTTT. It is translated as CASSLRQLNTEAFF.

The chain joins TRBV5-1 to TRBJ2-1, with 8 bases identical to TRBD1. The CDR3 runs 15 residues. Unmatched junction bases numbered 8, after V lost 4 bases and J lost 5 bases. Germline assignment: CDR1 SGHRS and CDR2 YFSETQ. As DNA, the CDR3 is TGCGCCAGCAGCCCAGGACAGGGTTTGAACAATGAGCAGTTCTTC. This gives the protein CASSPGQGLNNEQFF.

J is TRBJ2-7 and V is TRBV10-2, with D perhaps matching TRBD1 or TRBD2 (5 bases each). Trimming removed 7 bases at V and 2 bases at J, with 18 bases between. The V gene's germline CDR1 is WSHSY and CDR2 SAAADI. The CDR3 is 15 residues long. The CDR3, as DNA: TGCGCCAGCACCTCAGGGACCGCGAAGCCCTACGAGCAGTACTTC. Protein: CASTSGTAKPYEQYF.

The rearrangement links TRBV12-3 or TRBV12-4 to TRBJ2-3; D possibly corresponds to TRBD2 (6 bases). The CDR3 covers 12 residues. The V gene lost 5 bases and the J gene lost 5 bases, with 8 bases spanning the gap. The chain's CDR3 is CASSAAGDTQYF. Here the CDR3 DNA reads TGTGCCAGCAGTGCAGCGGGAGATACGCAGTATTTT.

The rearrangement joins TRBV7-9 to TRBJ1-1; 7 bases are a match to TRBD1. Germline V lookup: CDR1 SEHNR, CDR2 FQNEAQ (reference sequence). The CDR3 consists of 14 residues. Trimming removed 1 base from V and 7 bases from J; junction bases left unmatched: 6. The CDR3 protein is CASSLDRGTDEAFF. The CDR3 coding sequence is TGTGCCAGCAGCTTAGATAGGGGGACAGATGAAGCTTTCTTT.

The rearrangement links TRBV5-1 to TRBJ2-3; possibly TRBD1 for D (5 bases). V lost 1 base and J 2 bases, leaving 11 bases between the germline ends. The CDR3 loop spans 15 amino acids. Germline V CDR1 and CDR2: SGHRS, YFSETQ. The CDR3 DNA follows: TGCGCCAGCAGCTTGACAGGTTACCCCACAGATACGCAGTATTTT. This translates into CASSLTGYPTDTQYF.

V gene TRBV18 combines with J gene TRBJ2-2; D not resolved. CDR1 is KGHSH and CDR2 is LQKENI in the germline V gene. The V end lost 0 bases, the J end lost 6 bases, and 11 bases lay between the germline ends. This CDR3 spans 15 amino acids. This CDR3 is CASSPPAPYPGELFF. The CDR3 nucleotides read TGTGCCAGCTCACCACCGGCTCCCTATCCCGGGGAGCTGTTTTTT.

This sequence joins TRBV11-2 and TRBJ1-6, with D perhaps matching TRBD1 (6 bases). CDR3 size: 18 residues. In germline, CDR1 is SGHAT, CDR2 FQNNGV. V lost 0 bases to trimming and J lost 5 bases, with 17 bases between them. CDR3 loop: CASSLDLMGRGNNSPLHF. The CDR3 nucleotides read TGTGCCAGCAGCTTAGATCTAATGGGCAGGGGAAATAATTCACCCCTCCACTTT.

This clone was counted a single time. The chain uses TRBV27 and TRBJ2-7; 9 positions match TRBD2. The V and J ends lost 2 bases and 6 bases, in that order; junction bases with no gene match: 8. CDR1 and CDR2 (germline): MNHEY, SMNVEV (reference sequence). This CDR3 has 15 residues. CDR3: CASSLHSGGTGEQYF. CDR3 coding DNA: TGTGCCAGCAGTTTACATAGCGGGGGCACCGGCGAGCAGTACTTC.

A word on this clone: At the DNA level, this CDR3 is encoded by other sequences in the same sample as well. The V call is TRBV12-3 or TRBV12-4, the J call TRBJ2-7; 8 nucleotides agree with TRBD2. V shed 8 bases, J shed 3 bases, and the junction held 6 bases outside the gene matches. The length of the CDR3 is 13 residues. Written as DNA, the CDR3 is TGTGCCAGCCGGCCGCGGGGGGACTACGAGCAGTACTTC. It codes for CASRPRGDYEQYF.

The V call is TRBV28, the J call TRBJ1-2; D remains unclear. The V end was cut by 0 bases, the J end by 8 bases, with 16 bases between. The CDR3 length is 15 residues. Germline V lookup: CDR1 MDHEN, CDR2 SYDVKM. CDR3 bases: TGTGCCAGCAGTTTATGGGACCCTCGGATGGAGGGCTACACCTTC. Amino acid sequence: CASSLWDPRMEGYTF.

This clone has only one observation. The chain is built from TRBV28 and TRBJ1-1; D is possibly TRBD1 (5 bases). The CDR3 is made up of 15 amino acids. Germline CDR1 reads MDHEN; CDR2 reads SYDVKM. The V end lost 7 bases, the J end lost 4 bases, and 19 bases lay between the germline ends. This chain's CDR3 is CASTPAEEGSTEAFF. For the CDR3, the DNA is TGTGCCAGCACCCCTGCGGAGGAGGGGAGCACTGAAGCTTTCTTT.

This chain joins TRBV19 and TRBJ2-1, with D perhaps matching TRBD1 (5 bases). V lost 4 bases to trimming and J lost 0 bases, with 10 bases between them. CDR1 is LNHDA and CDR2 is SQIVND in the germline V gene (reference sequence). The CDR3 consists of 15 residues. CDR3 sequence reads: CASSTTGNSYNEQFF. CDR3 nucleotides: TGTGCCAGTAGTACCACAGGCAACTCCTACAATGAGCAGTTCTTC.

This chain links TRBV6-5 with TRBJ2-1, with D tentatively TRBD1 (6 bases). This CDR3 contains 15 residues. Trimming took off 6 bases at V and 5 bases at J, with 17 bases between the two ends. The germline CDR1 and CDR2 sequences are MNHEY and SVGAGI. The DNA for the CDR3 is TGTGCCAGCAGAAATAGGGGGAGAGGCAACAATGAGCAGTTCTTC. It codes for CASRNRGRGNNEQFF.

The gene calls are TRBV19 and TRBJ2-1, with D possibly being TRBD1 (6 bases). Germline V CDR1 and CDR2: LNHDA, SQIVND (reference sequence). This CDR3 spans 15 amino acids. Trimming took 4 bases from V and 7 from J, leaving 17 bases between them. The DNA for the CDR3 is TGTGCCAGTAGTACCGCCGGAACAGGGTATAATGAGCAGTTCTTC. Translated, it gives CASSTAGTGYNEQFF.

The rearrangement links TRBV2 to TRBJ1-2, with 7 bases fitting TRBD1. The CDR3 sequence is 14 residues long. CDR1 and CDR2 (germline): SNHLY, FYNNEI. V trimming: 6 bases; J trimming: 8 bases; junction bases outside the gene matches: 12. The CDR3 loop reads CASRSQGTLEGYTF. The DNA for the CDR3 is TGTGCCAGCAGATCACAGGGGACCTTGGAAGGCTACACCTTC.